Presented here are 18 T cell receptor beta chains from one specimen sequenced in a study of radiation and T cells in renal cell carcinoma. Sample time point: blood 2 weeks post-SBRT. Treatment described: 15 Gy SBRT to primary tumor, nephrectomy 4 weeks later. Data came from immunoSEQ multiplex PCR; TCRdb stores just in-frame clones and leaves some out. The table has 95,000 to 150,000 clones, roughly four fifths seen once; the top ten hold 5.8%. The input for sequencing was blood, taken from a patient whose treatment included radiotherapy and nephrectomy. The receptor set was obtained from a man between 50 and 59 years old with renal cell carcinoma.

This rearrangement joins TRBV9 to TRBJ2-5; D is possibly TRBD1 (6 bases). The germline CDR1 and CDR2 sequences are SGDLS and YYNGEE. Trimming took 2 bases from V and 0 from J, leaving 20 bases between them. This CDR3 contains 18 residues. The DNA for the CDR3 is TGTGCCAGCAGCGTCTCCTCCGGGACAAGCGCCTACCAAGAGACCCAGTACTTC. Amino acid sequence: CASSVSSGTSAYQETQYF.

This chain uses TRBV14 with TRBJ2-7; D could derive from TRBD1 or TRBD2 (5 bases each). V was shortened by 3 bases and J by 6 bases, with 21 bases between the two germline ends. Germline loops: CDR1 SGHDN, CDR2 FVKESK. The CDR3 consists of 16 residues. Here the CDR3 reads CASSHEWGKDAGEQYF. CDR3 nucleotides: TGTGCCAGCAGCCATGAATGGGGGAAAGATGCGGGCGAGCAGTACTTC.

The chain uses TRBV4-1 and TRBJ2-5; tentative D call: TRBD1 (6 bases). Trimming stripped 4 bases from V and 5 bases from J, with 17 bases between. The CDR3 totals 15 residues. Germline V gene data show CDR1 as MGHRA and CDR2 as YSYEKL. The CDR3, as DNA: TGCGCCAGCAGCCGTGGACAGATAGAGGGGGAGACCCAGTACTTC. Amino acids: CASSRGQIEGETQYF.

The chain carries TRBV5-5 and TRBJ2-5; D remains unclear. Trimming took 5 bases from V and 2 from J, leaving 7 bases between them. Germline V lookup: CDR1 SGHKS, CDR2 YYEKEE (reference sequence). The CDR3 is made up of 12 amino acids. The DNA for the CDR3 is TGTGCCAGCAGACGTCAGCAAGAGACCCAGTACTTC. Translation gives CASRRQQETQYF.

The V gene is TRBV4-2, the J gene TRBJ2-2, with D possibly TRBD2 on 7 matching bases. The CDR3 is 18 amino acids. The germline V and J ends were trimmed by 3 bases and 6 bases, with 23 bases remaining between them. CDR1 is LGHNA and CDR2 is YNFKEQ in the germline V gene. The CDR3 is CASSQREGGRGFPGELFF. CDR3 in DNA: TGTGCCAGCAGCCAGAGGGAGGGGGGGCGAGGTTTCCCCGGGGAGCTGTTTTTT.

CDR3 DNA: TGCGCCAGCAGCAATAGCGGGGGGCCCTCCTACGAGCAGTACTTC. This encodes CASSNSGGPSYEQYF. The genes are TRBV5-1 and TRBJ2-7, with TRBD2 identical over 10 bases. Trimming removed 4 bases from V and 0 bases from J; junction bases left unmatched: 4. Germline V gene data show CDR1 as SGHRS and CDR2 as YFSETQ. CDR3 length equals 15 residues.

The genes are TRBV20-1 and TRBJ2-1; no firm D call. The V gene's germline CDR1 is DFQATT and CDR2 SNEGSKA (reference sequence). The ends were cut back, 5 bases at V and 3 bases at J, with 5 bases in the middle. The CDR3 runs to 11 residues. As DNA, the CDR3 is TGCAGTGCTCGTTACTACAATGAGCAGTTCTTC. It specifies CSARYYNEQFF.

The chain has TRBV5-1 and TRBJ2-7; possibly TRBD1 for D (6 bases). The CDR3 is made up of 15 amino acids. V lost 2 bases, J lost 1 base, and 13 bases lay in between. The germline V gene encodes CDR1 SGHRS and CDR2 YFSETQ. CDR3 sequence (DNA): TGCGCCAGCAGCTTTGCAGGGGCCGAGTCCTACGAGCAGTACTTC. Its protein is CASSFAGAESYEQYF. Full variable domain (rest looked up from reference TRBV5-1 and TRBJ2-7): KAGVTQTPRYLIKTRGQQVTLSCSPISGHRSVSWYQQTPGQGLQFLFEYFSETQRNKGNFPGRFSGRQFSNSRSEMNVSTLELGDSALYLCASSFAGAESYEQYFGPGTRLTVT.

This chain joins TRBV19 and TRBJ2-3; weak D call: TRBD2 (6 bases). The CDR3 has 15 residues. V lost 6 bases and J 4 bases, leaving 17 bases between the germline ends. Germline values: CDR1 LNHDA, CDR2 SQIVND (reference sequence). In nucleotides, the CDR3 is TGTGCCAGTAGCATCTCAGCGGGCGGTTCAGATACGCAGTATTTT. It encodes CASSISAGGSDTQYF.

This clone was recorded a few times. This chain uses TRBV30 with TRBJ2-5; 10 bases agree with TRBD1. V dropped 5 bases and J dropped 5; count of bases not matched to a gene: 8. The CDR3 runs to 14 residues. CDR1 and CDR2 from the germline V gene are GTSNPN and SVGIG (reference sequence). CDR3 region: CAWCTGTGEETQYF. CDR3 DNA: TGTGCCTGGTGTACCGGGACAGGGGAGGAGACCCAGTACTTC.

V and J are TRBV10-1 and TRBJ2-1; 8 bases fit TRBD2. The CDR3 contains 15 residues. V was clipped by 2 bases and J by 2 bases; unmatched bases: 2. Germline CDR1 and CDR2: WNHNN and SYGVQD (reference sequence). The CDR3 sequence is CASSEAGGPYNEQFF. The CDR3 nucleotides are TGCGCCAGCAGTGAGGCGGGAGGCCCCTACAATGAGCAGTTCTTC.

The chain employs TRBV7-2 and TRBJ2-7; D is perhaps TRBD2 (5 bases). V lost 6 bases and J 6 bases, leaving 15 bases between the germline ends. From germline, CDR1 is SGHTA and CDR2 FQGNSA. This CDR3 contains 13 residues. The CDR3 protein is CASSLGPAGEQYF. The CDR3 bases are TGTGCCAGCAGTCTTGGACCGGCGGGCGAGCAGTACTTC.

The chain combines TRBV11-3 with TRBJ2-5; possibly TRBD2 for D (6 bases). V gave up 5 bases and J gave up 3 bases, with 7 bases separating them. CDR1 is SGHNT, CDR2 YENEEA, per germline. The CDR3 totals 12 residues. The CDR3 spells CASSRGKETQYF. The CDR3 region has the DNA TGTGCCAGCAGCCGGGGGAAAGAGACCCAGTACTTC.

V gene TRBV6-5 combines with J gene TRBJ1-2, with D possibly TRBD1 on 5 matching bases. V was shortened by 5 bases and J by 5 bases, with 15 bases between the two germline ends. Germline V lookup: CDR1 MNHEY, CDR2 SVGAGI. The CDR3 is 14 amino acids. The CDR3 DNA reads as TGTGCCAGCAGTCCCACCGCCGCAGGGTATGGCTACACCTTC. It yields the protein CASSPTAAGYGYTF.

This chain uses TRBV11-3 with TRBJ2-5; 11 bases line up with TRBD2. The CDR3 is 16 residues long. Per germline, CDR1 SGHNT and CDR2 YENEEA. V was clipped by 1 base and J by 0 bases; unmatched bases: 1. The CDR3 DNA is TGTGCCAGCAGCTTAGGACTAGCGGGGAACCAAGAGACCCAGTACTTC. It yields the protein CASSLGLAGNQETQYF.

The table lists this clone with a count of one. This chain connects TRBV2 to TRBJ1-1; D is possibly TRBD1 (5 bases). CDR1 and CDR2 (germline): SNHLY, FYNNEI. V lost 4 bases and J lost 6, with 12 bases in between. This CDR3 is built from 13 residues. The CDR3 region is CASSGDGTSEAFF. The CDR3 DNA reads as TGTGCCAGCAGTGGGGACGGGACCTCTGAAGCTTTCTTT.

The V gene is TRBV30, the J gene TRBJ1-2; D possibly corresponds to TRBD1 (5 bases). The CDR3 is 13 residues long. The germline V gene encodes CDR1 GTSNPN and CDR2 SVGIG (reference sequence). V was shortened by 5 bases and J by 7 bases, with 17 bases between the two germline ends. The CDR3 reads CAWANAGLFGYTF. DNA of the CDR3: TGTGCCTGGGCCAATGCGGGACTCTTTGGCTACACCTTC.

The rearrangement uses TRBV6-5 and TRBJ2-7; the match to TRBD1 covers 7 bases. V was clipped by 0 bases and J by 3 bases; unmatched bases: 5. The CDR3 runs 15 residues. Per germline, CDR1 MNHEY and CDR2 SVGAGI. In nucleotides, the CDR3 is TGTGCCAGCAGTTACTCGTCCGCAGGGGGCTACGAGCAGTACTTC. This gives the protein CASSYSSAGGYEQYF.